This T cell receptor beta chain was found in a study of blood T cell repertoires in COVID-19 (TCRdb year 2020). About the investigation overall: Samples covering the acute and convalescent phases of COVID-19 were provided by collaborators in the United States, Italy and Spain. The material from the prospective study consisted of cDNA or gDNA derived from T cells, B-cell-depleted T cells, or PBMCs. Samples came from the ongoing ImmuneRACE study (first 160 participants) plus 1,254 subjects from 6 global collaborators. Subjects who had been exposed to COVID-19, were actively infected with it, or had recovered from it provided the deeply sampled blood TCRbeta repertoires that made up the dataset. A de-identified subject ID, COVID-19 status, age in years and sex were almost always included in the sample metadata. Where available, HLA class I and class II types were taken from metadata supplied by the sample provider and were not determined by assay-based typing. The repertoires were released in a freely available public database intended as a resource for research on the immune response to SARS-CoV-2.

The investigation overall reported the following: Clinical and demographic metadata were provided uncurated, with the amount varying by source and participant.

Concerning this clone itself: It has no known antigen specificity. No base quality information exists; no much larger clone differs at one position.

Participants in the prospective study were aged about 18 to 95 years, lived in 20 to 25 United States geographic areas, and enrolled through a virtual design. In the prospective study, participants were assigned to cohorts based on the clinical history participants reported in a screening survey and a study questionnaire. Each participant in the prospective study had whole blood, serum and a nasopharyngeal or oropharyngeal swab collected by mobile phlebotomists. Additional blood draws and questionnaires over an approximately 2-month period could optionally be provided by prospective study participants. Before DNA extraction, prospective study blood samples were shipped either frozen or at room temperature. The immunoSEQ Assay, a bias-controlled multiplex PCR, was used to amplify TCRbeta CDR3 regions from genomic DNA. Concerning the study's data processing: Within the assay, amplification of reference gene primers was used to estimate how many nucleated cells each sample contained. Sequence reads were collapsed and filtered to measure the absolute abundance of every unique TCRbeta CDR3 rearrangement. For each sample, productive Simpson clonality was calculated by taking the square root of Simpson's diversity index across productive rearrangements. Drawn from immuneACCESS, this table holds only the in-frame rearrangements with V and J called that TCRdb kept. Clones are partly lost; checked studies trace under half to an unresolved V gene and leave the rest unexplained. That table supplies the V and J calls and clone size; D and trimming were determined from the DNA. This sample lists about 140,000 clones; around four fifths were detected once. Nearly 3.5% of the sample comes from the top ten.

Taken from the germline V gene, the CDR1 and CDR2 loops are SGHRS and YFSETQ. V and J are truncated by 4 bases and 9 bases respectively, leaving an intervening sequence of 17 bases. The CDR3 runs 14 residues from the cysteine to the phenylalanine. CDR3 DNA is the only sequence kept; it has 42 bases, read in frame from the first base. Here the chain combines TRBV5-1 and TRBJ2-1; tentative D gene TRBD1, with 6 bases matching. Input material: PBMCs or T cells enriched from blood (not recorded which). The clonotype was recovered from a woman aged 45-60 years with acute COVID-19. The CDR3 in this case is CASSRGQGAIEQFF. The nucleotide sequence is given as TGCGCCAGCAGCCGGGGACAAGGGGCCATTGAGCAGTTCTTC.